This T cell receptor beta chain appears in the sequencing data of a study of shared clonotypes between healthy human individuals. About this clone itself: The sample contains more than one DNA sequence encoding this CDR3.

This CDR3 has 15 residues. With V trimmed by 3 bases and J by 5 bases, 10 bases remained unmatched. CDR1 and CDR2 (germline): SGHDT, YYEEEE. Some clones are missing from TCRdb's copy, which holds only in-frame ones; the method was immunoSEQ multiplex PCR. The data show a few hundred thousand clones, with roughly 96% seen just once and around 0.29% held by the top ten. The chain has TRBV5-6 and TRBJ2-5; 7 bases are shared with TRBD1. The source is a man younger than 45 in good health. The material sequenced was memory CD8+ T cells sorted from blood. Subset noted: CD45RO+ cells pooled with CCR7-negative TemRA cells. The CDR3 is CASSSPGTEQETQYF. The DNA for the CDR3 is TGTGCCAGCAGCTCCCCCGGGACAGAGCAGGAGACCCAGTACTTC.